A selection of T cell receptor beta chains follows, all from one sample in a study of identical twins. TCRdb fed the 5' RACE reads into MiXCR, producing one record per CDR3 protein. The profile shows over 600,000 distinct CDR3 sequences, over 20% of them singletons. This same sample was also taken into another study, of T cells expressing NK-cell markers.

Specimen: PBMCs. These receptors came from a woman between 18 and 29 years old in good health. Both conserved end residues are part of each CDR3. The D gene is left open where the match is weak. The listing skips clone size in some rows; elsewhere it reads once, few, many or a size class.

V gene: TRBV7-2
CDR3 length: 15
D gene: NA
clone size: few
J gene: TRBJ2-1
CDR3 protein: CASSPRLGGRDEQFF
CDR3 DNA: TGTGCCAGCAGCCCCCGACTAGGCGGACGGGATGAGCAGTTCTTC

V gene: TRBV15
CDR3 length: 13
D gene: NA
clone size: NA
J gene: TRBJ1-6
CDR3 protein: CATSRGEGSPLHF
CDR3 DNA: TGTGCCACCAGCAGGGGAGAAGGATCACCCCTCCACTTT

V gene: TRBV29-1
CDR3 length: 12
D gene: TRBD2
clone size: few
J gene: TRBJ2-1
CDR3 protein: CSAGTSGVEQFF
CDR3 DNA: TGCAGCGCTGGGACTAGCGGGGTCGAGCAGTTCTTC

V gene: TRBV23-1
CDR3 length: 15
D gene: NA
clone size: NA
J gene: TRBJ1-3
CDR3 protein: CASSRRSDSGNTIYF
CDR3 DNA: TGCGCCAGCAGCAGGAGATCTGACTCTGGAAACACCATATATTTT

V gene: TRBV12-3/TRBV12-4
CDR3 length: 13
D gene: NA
clone size: few
J gene: TRBJ2-7
CDR3 protein: CASSPLKDYEQYF
CDR3 DNA: TGTGCCAGCAGCCCCCTCAAGGACTACGAGCAGTACTTC

V gene: TRBV20-1
CDR3 length: 12
D gene: NA
clone size: few
J gene: TRBJ2-3
CDR3 protein: CSARQEGSTQYF
CDR3 DNA: TGCAGTGCTAGACAGGAAGGGAGTACGCAGTATTTT

V gene: TRBV7-9
CDR3 length: 13
D gene: NA
clone size: NA
J gene: TRBJ1-1
CDR3 protein: CASSSQSGGGAFF
CDR3 DNA: TGTGCCAGCAGCTCCCAGTCGGGCGGGGGAGCTTTCTTT

V gene: TRBV6-6
CDR3 length: 12
D gene: NA
clone size: NA
J gene: TRBJ2-7
CDR3 protein: CASKQGVNEQYF
CDR3 DNA: TGTGCCAGCAAACAGGGTGTCAACGAGCAGTACTTC

V gene: TRBV20-1
CDR3 length: 15
D gene: NA
clone size: NA
J gene: TRBJ2-3
CDR3 protein: CSANQEGFTVDTQYF
CDR3 DNA: TGCAGTGCTAATCAAGAGGGGTTTACCGTAGATACGCAGTATTTT

V gene: TRBV20-1
CDR3 length: 17
D gene: TRBD2
clone size: NA
J gene: TRBJ2-5
CDR3 protein: CSARVLAGAARQETQYF
CDR3 DNA: TGCAGTGCTAGAGTACTAGCGGGGGCGGCTCGACAAGAGACCCAGTACTTC

V gene: TRBV10-3
CDR3 length: 13
D gene: NA
clone size: NA
J gene: TRBJ1-1
CDR3 protein: CAISGRENTEAFF
CDR3 DNA: TGTGCCATCAGTGGCAGGGAGAACACTGAAGCTTTCTTT

V gene: TRBV29-1
CDR3 length: 12
D gene: TRBD2
clone size: few
J gene: TRBJ2-3
CDR3 protein: CSVGLAGRAQYF
CDR3 DNA: TGCAGCGTCGGACTAGCGGGTCGAGCGCAGTATTTT

V gene: TRBV7-2
CDR3 length: 14
D gene: TRBD2
clone size: NA
J gene: TRBJ2-4
CDR3 protein: CASSLEAGNNIQYF
CDR3 DNA: TGTGCCAGCAGCTTAGAAGCGGGAAACAACATTCAGTACTTC

V gene: TRBV2
CDR3 length: 17
D gene: NA
clone size: few
J gene: TRBJ2-7
CDR3 protein: CASSEGISTGDVGEQYF
CDR3 DNA: TGTGCCAGCAGTGAAGGTATAAGTACGGGGGATGTCGGCGAGCAGTACTTC